These T cell receptor beta chains were read from a single sample in a study of regulatory T cells in long-lasting Graves disease. TCRdb recomputed calls from the multiplex PCR reads with MiXCR, one row per CDR3 protein. The sample includes about 450,000 distinct CDR3 sequences, 20% to 25% seen only once; the top ten take 26%. The input for sequencing was peripheral blood mononuclear cells (PBMCs), taken when the disease was refractory, from a patient treated with antithyroid drugs. Every receptor here comes from a female donor with Graves disease. The CDR3 runs from the conserved cysteine through the conserved F or W. The D gene is left open where the match is weak. The size of a clone is reported for some rows only, either as once, few or many, or as a class for expanded clones.

v_call: TRBV7-2; j_call: TRBJ1-2; d_call: NA; clone_size: many; cdr3_aa: CASSLETPYGYTF; cdr3_nt: TGTGCCAGCAGCTTGGAGACACCCTATGGCTACACCTTC
v_call: TRBV2; j_call: TRBJ1-2; d_call: NA; clone_size: many; cdr3_aa: CASSGQSPYYGYTF; cdr3_nt: TGTGCCAGCAGCGGACAGTCGCCCTACTATGGCTACACCTTC
v_call: TRBV30; j_call: TRBJ2-2; d_call: NA; clone_size: NA; cdr3_aa: CACQTGIDTGELFF; cdr3_nt: TGTGCCTGCCAGACAGGAATTGACACCGGGGAGCTGTTTTTT
v_call: TRBV12-3/TRBV12-4; j_call: TRBJ2-1; d_call: TRBD2; clone_size: NA; cdr3_aa: CASTKREGEQFF; cdr3_nt: TGTGCCAGCACGAAGCGGGAGGGTGAGCAGTTCTTC
v_call: TRBV27; j_call: TRBJ1-3; d_call: TRBD1; clone_size: NA; cdr3_aa: CASSFSGQVPGNTMYF; cdr3_nt: TGTGCCAGCAGTTTTTCCGGACAGGTCCCGGGAAACACCATGTATTTT
v_call: TRBV20-1; j_call: TRBJ2-7; d_call: NA; clone_size: NA; cdr3_aa: CSANPGFAYEQYF; cdr3_nt: TGCAGTGCTAACCCGGGCTTTGCCTACGAGCAGTACTTC
v_call: TRBV9; j_call: TRBJ1-4; d_call: TRBD1; clone_size: many; cdr3_aa: CASSTRTGDEKLFF; cdr3_nt: TGTGCCAGCAGCACTCGGACAGGGGACGAAAAACTGTTTTTT
v_call: TRBV25-1; j_call: TRBJ1-5; d_call: NA; clone_size: NA; cdr3_aa: CASSEYGAGVNQPQHF; cdr3_nt: TGTGCCAGCAGTGAATATGGGGCAGGGGTCAATCAGCCCCAGCATTTT
v_call: TRBV3-1; j_call: TRBJ2-5; d_call: NA; clone_size: few; cdr3_aa: CASSQGGGKTQYF; cdr3_nt: TGTGCCAGCAGCCAAGGCGGTGGTAAGACCCAGTACTTC
v_call: TRBV6-2/TRBV6-3; j_call: TRBJ2-7; d_call: NA; clone_size: few; cdr3_aa: CASSYSIGGHEQYF; cdr3_nt: TGTGCCAGCAGTTACTCGATAGGGGGGCACGAGCAGTACTTC
v_call: TRBV5-5; j_call: TRBJ2-7; d_call: NA; clone_size: few; cdr3_aa: CASTSFPGNYEQYF; cdr3_nt: TGTGCCAGCACCTCCTTCCCTGGAAACTACGAGCAGTACTTC
v_call: TRBV5-6; j_call: TRBJ1-4; d_call: NA; clone_size: NA; cdr3_aa: CASSRVATNEKLFF; cdr3_nt: TGTGCCAGCAGCCGAGTCGCAACTAATGAAAAACTGTTTTTT
v_call: TRBV29-1; j_call: TRBJ2-5; d_call: NA; clone_size: few; cdr3_aa: CSVASGWTQYF; cdr3_nt: TGCAGCGTTGCCTCGGGGTGGACCCAGTACTTC
v_call: TRBV6-2/TRBV6-3; j_call: TRBJ2-5; d_call: NA; clone_size: many; cdr3_aa: CASSLGPKETQYF; cdr3_nt: TGTGCCAGCAGTTTGGGACCTAAAGAGACCCAGTACTTC
v_call: TRBV20-1; j_call: TRBJ1-5; d_call: NA; clone_size: few; cdr3_aa: CSASGEQGRNQPQHF; cdr3_nt: TGCAGTGCTAGCGGCGAGCAGGGTCGGAATCAGCCCCAGCATTTT
v_call: TRBV29-1; j_call: TRBJ1-1; d_call: NA; clone_size: NA; cdr3_aa: CSVAWGRVAEAFF; cdr3_nt: TGCAGCGTTGCCTGGGGTAGGGTGGCTGAAGCTTTCTTT
v_call: TRBV20-1; j_call: TRBJ2-5; d_call: TRBD1; clone_size: NA; cdr3_aa: CSWSGTVQETQYF; cdr3_nt: TGCAGCTGGTCGGGGACAGTACAAGAGACCCAGTACTTC
v_call: TRBV7-2; j_call: TRBJ2-5; d_call: TRBD2; clone_size: NA; cdr3_aa: CASSLALGLVETQYF; cdr3_nt: TGTGCCAGCAGCTTAGCGCTGGGACTAGTCGAGACCCAGTACTTC
v_call: TRBV28; j_call: TRBJ1-2; d_call: NA; clone_size: many; cdr3_aa: CASSSRDGYTF; cdr3_nt: TGTGCCAGCAGTTCTCGGGATGGCTACACCTTC
v_call: TRBV2; j_call: TRBJ2-1; d_call: NA; clone_size: NA; cdr3_aa: CASRGEGWGIQFF; cdr3_nt: TGTGCCAGCAGGGGGGAAGGCTGGGGTATTCAGTTCTTC
v_call: TRBV7-2; j_call: TRBJ2-7; d_call: TRBD1; clone_size: many; cdr3_aa: CASSRSVGTGDREQYF; cdr3_nt: TGTGCCAGCAGCCGTAGCGTCGGGACAGGGGACCGCGAGCAGTACTTC
v_call: TRBV20-1; j_call: TRBJ2-7; d_call: TRBD2; clone_size: many; cdr3_aa: CSASAAELAGIDEQYF; cdr3_nt: TGCAGTGCTTCCGCCGCCGAACTAGCGGGAATCGACGAGCAGTACTTC
v_call: TRBV2; j_call: TRBJ1-3; d_call: NA; clone_size: few; cdr3_aa: CAGGREGSGNTIYF; cdr3_nt: TGTGCCGGCGGAAGGGAAGGCTCTGGAAACACCATATATTTT
v_call: TRBV12-3/TRBV12-4; j_call: TRBJ2-2; d_call: NA; clone_size: many; cdr3_aa: CASSFILDANTGELFF; cdr3_nt: TGTGCCAGCAGTTTCATCCTGGACGCGAACACCGGGGAGCTGTTTTTT
v_call: TRBV5-6; j_call: TRBJ1-2; d_call: TRBD1; clone_size: NA; cdr3_aa: CASSFLRDSYNYGYTF; cdr3_nt: TGTGCCAGCAGCTTCCTACGGGACAGCTATAACTATGGCTACACCTTC
v_call: TRBV20-1; j_call: TRBJ1-4; d_call: NA; clone_size: many; cdr3_aa: CSAGLGGQAGKLFF; cdr3_nt: TGCAGTGCTGGACTGGGTGGGCAGGCCGGAAAACTGTTTTTT
v_call: TRBV12-3/TRBV12-4; j_call: TRBJ2-7; d_call: TRBD1; clone_size: few; cdr3_aa: CASRLTTGLAYEQYF; cdr3_nt: TGTGCCAGCAGACTGACGACAGGGTTGGCCTACGAGCAGTACTTC
v_call: TRBV12-3/TRBV12-4; j_call: TRBJ2-7; d_call: NA; clone_size: NA; cdr3_aa: CASSLDGPSYEQYF; cdr3_nt: TGTGCCAGCAGTTTGGACGGACCCTCCTACGAGCAGTACTTC
v_call: TRBV28; j_call: TRBJ2-7; d_call: NA; clone_size: many; cdr3_aa: CASNRDISYEQYF; cdr3_nt: TGTGCTAGCAACCGGGACATTTCCTACGAGCAGTACTTC
v_call: TRBV6-1; j_call: TRBJ1-1; d_call: TRBD1; clone_size: few; cdr3_aa: CASSAGTAGHTEAFF; cdr3_nt: TGTGCCAGCAGTGCTGGGACAGCCGGGCACACTGAAGCTTTCTTT
v_call: TRBV12-3/TRBV12-4; j_call: TRBJ1-5; d_call: TRBD1; clone_size: NA; cdr3_aa: CASSHENRGRNQPQHF; cdr3_nt: TGTGCCAGCAGTCACGAAAACAGGGGCCGGAATCAGCCCCAGCATTTT
v_call: TRBV7-2; j_call: TRBJ2-7; d_call: TRBD2; clone_size: many; cdr3_aa: CASSTWILVGGDEQYF; cdr3_nt: TGTGCCAGCAGCACATGGATATTAGTCGGGGGGGACGAGCAGTACTTC
v_call: TRBV10-3; j_call: TRBJ1-2; d_call: TRBD1; clone_size: NA; cdr3_aa: CAISKDYRGDYGYTF; cdr3_nt: TGTGCCATCAGCAAAGACTACAGGGGTGACTATGGCTACACCTTC
v_call: TRBV28; j_call: TRBJ2-5; d_call: NA; clone_size: NA; cdr3_aa: CATSAWQTQYF; cdr3_nt: TGTGCCACTTCGGCGTGGCAGACCCAGTACTTC
v_call: TRBV20-1; j_call: TRBJ2-7; d_call: NA; clone_size: NA; cdr3_aa: CSARRVTSYEQYF; cdr3_nt: TGCAGTGCCAGACGGGTCACCTCCTACGAGCAGTACTTC
v_call: TRBV2; j_call: TRBJ1-4; d_call: NA; clone_size: many; cdr3_aa: CASRPPTNEKLFF; cdr3_nt: TGTGCCAGCAGGCCTCCAACTAATGAAAAACTGTTTTTT
v_call: TRBV30; j_call: TRBJ2-7; d_call: NA; clone_size: NA; cdr3_aa: CAWKQGRQSYEQYF; cdr3_nt: TGTGCCTGGAAACAAGGGAGGCAGTCCTACGAGCAGTACTTC
v_call: TRBV28; j_call: TRBJ2-2; d_call: TRBD2; clone_size: NA; cdr3_aa: CASSSKGGSKTGELFF; cdr3_nt: TGTGCCAGCAGCTCAAAGGGCGGGAGTAAAACCGGGGAGCTGTTTTTT
v_call: TRBV28; j_call: TRBJ2-7; d_call: TRBD2; clone_size: many; cdr3_aa: CASIASGGKQYF; cdr3_nt: TGTGCCAGCATCGCGAGCGGGGGTAAGCAGTACTTC
v_call: TRBV28; j_call: TRBJ2-7; d_call: TRBD2; clone_size: many; cdr3_aa: CASSPLAGSYEQYF; cdr3_nt: TGTGCCAGCAGCCCACTAGCGGGAAGCTACGAGCAGTACTTC
v_call: TRBV5-1; j_call: TRBJ2-5; d_call: NA; clone_size: few; cdr3_aa: CASRSTEYQETQYF; cdr3_nt: TGCGCCAGCAGGTCGACAGAGTACCAAGAGACCCAGTACTTC
v_call: TRBV29-1; j_call: TRBJ1-5; d_call: NA; clone_size: NA; cdr3_aa: CSVIGSGDQPQHF; cdr3_nt: TGCAGCGTTATCGGATCAGGGGATCAGCCCCAGCATTTT
v_call: TRBV29-1; j_call: TRBJ1-1; d_call: NA; clone_size: NA; cdr3_aa: CSVGGVQGANTEAFF; cdr3_nt: TGCAGCGTTGGCGGAGTACAGGGAGCGAACACTGAAGCTTTCTTT
v_call: TRBV13; j_call: TRBJ2-7; d_call: NA; clone_size: NA; cdr3_aa: CASSSIPDRLGYEQYF; cdr3_nt: TGTGCCAGCAGCTCCATCCCCGACAGGTTGGGGTACGAGCAGTACTTC
v_call: TRBV28; j_call: TRBJ1-1; d_call: NA; clone_size: many; cdr3_aa: CASSPMGYDTEAFF; cdr3_nt: TGTGCCAGCAGCCCTATGGGGTACGACACTGAAGCTTTCTTT
v_call: TRBV7-3; j_call: TRBJ2-3; d_call: TRBD2; clone_size: few; cdr3_aa: CASSSSGSTDTQYF; cdr3_nt: TGTGCCAGCAGCAGTAGCGGGAGCACAGATACGCAGTATTTT
v_call: TRBV7-3; j_call: TRBJ2-1; d_call: NA; clone_size: few; cdr3_aa: CASSLTGSSYNEQFF; cdr3_nt: TGTGCCAGCAGCTTAACGGGTAGCAGCTACAATGAGCAGTTCTTC
v_call: TRBV4-2; j_call: TRBJ1-6; d_call: NA; clone_size: once; cdr3_aa: CASSIGQHNSPLHF; cdr3_nt: TGTGCCAGCAGTATCGGACAGCATAATTCACCCCTCCACTTT
v_call: TRBV20-1; j_call: TRBJ2-2; d_call: NA; clone_size: NA; cdr3_aa: CSATGTSNTGELFF; cdr3_nt: TGCAGTGCTACCGGGACATCGAACACCGGGGAGCTGTTTTTT
v_call: TRBV5-1; j_call: TRBJ2-7; d_call: NA; clone_size: few; cdr3_aa: CASTVDTSSEQYF; cdr3_nt: TGCGCCAGCACCGTGGACACCAGCAGCGAGCAGTACTTC
v_call: TRBV27; j_call: TRBJ2-3; d_call: TRBD2; clone_size: NA; cdr3_aa: CASRGLAGGADTQYF; cdr3_nt: TGTGCCAGCAGGGGACTAGCGGGAGGAGCAGATACGCAGTATTTT
v_call: TRBV19; j_call: TRBJ1-1; d_call: NA; clone_size: few; cdr3_aa: CASSNHGGTEAFF; cdr3_nt: TGTGCCAGTAGTAACCATGGGGGCACTGAAGCTTTCTTT
v_call: TRBV20-1; j_call: TRBJ1-5; d_call: NA; clone_size: many; cdr3_aa: CSVSISGTSGQPQHF; cdr3_nt: TGCAGTGTCTCCATCTCGGGTACGTCGGGTCAGCCCCAGCATTTT
v_call: TRBV28; j_call: TRBJ2-7; d_call: TRBD2; clone_size: NA; cdr3_aa: CASSPVVAGVSSYEQYF; cdr3_nt: TGTGCCAGCAGCCCCGTAGTAGCGGGAGTCTCTTCCTACGAGCAGTACTTC